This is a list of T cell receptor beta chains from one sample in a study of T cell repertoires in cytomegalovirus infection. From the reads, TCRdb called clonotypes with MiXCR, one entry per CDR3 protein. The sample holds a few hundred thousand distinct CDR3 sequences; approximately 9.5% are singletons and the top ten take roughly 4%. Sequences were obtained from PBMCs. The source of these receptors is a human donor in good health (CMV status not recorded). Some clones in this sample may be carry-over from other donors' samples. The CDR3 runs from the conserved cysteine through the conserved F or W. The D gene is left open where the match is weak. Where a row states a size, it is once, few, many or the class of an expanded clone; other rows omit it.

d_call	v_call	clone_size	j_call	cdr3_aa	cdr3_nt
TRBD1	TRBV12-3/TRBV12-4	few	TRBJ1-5	CASSATGTQPQHF	TGTGCCAGCAGTGCGACAGGGACTCAGCCCCAGCATTTT
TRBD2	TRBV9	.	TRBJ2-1	CASSVGAPGRGTYNEQFF	TGTGCCAGCAGCGTAGGGGCCCCGGGGAGGGGCACCTACAATGAGCAGTTCTTC
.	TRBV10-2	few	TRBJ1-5	CASKEAAYGNQPQHF	TGCGCCAGCAAGGAGGCAGCCTATGGCAATCAGCCCCAGCATTTT
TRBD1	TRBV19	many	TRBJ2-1	CASRGDRGRYNEQFF	TGTGCCAGTAGGGGGGACAGGGGGCGATACAATGAGCAGTTCTTC
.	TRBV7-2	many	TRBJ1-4	CASSATGSANEKLFF	TGTGCCAGCAGCGCCACAGGGAGCGCTAATGAAAAACTGTTTTTT
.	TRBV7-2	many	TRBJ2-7	CASSIGTDSPYEQYF	TGTGCCAGCAGCATCGGGACGGACTCCCCCTACGAGCAGTACTTC
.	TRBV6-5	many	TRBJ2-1	CASSYRGTSYNEQFF	TGTGCCAGCAGTTACCGGGGGACCTCCTACAATGAGCAGTTCTTC
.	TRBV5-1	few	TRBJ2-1	CASRNQLSSYNEQFF	TGCGCCAGCAGGAACCAGTTGAGCTCCTACAATGAGCAGTTCTTC
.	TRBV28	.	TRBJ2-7	CASISNSYEQYF	TGTGCCAGCATCAGCAACTCCTACGAGCAGTACTTC
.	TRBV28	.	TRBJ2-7	CASSGNLSYEQYF	TGTGCCAGCTCGGGAAATCTCTCCTACGAGCAGTACTTC
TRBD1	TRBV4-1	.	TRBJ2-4	CASSQVPTGIDIQYF	TGCGCCAGCAGCCAAGTTCCGACAGGGATAGACATTCAGTACTTC
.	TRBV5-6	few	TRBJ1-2	CASSLKQNYGYTF	TGTGCCAGCAGCTTGAAACAGAACTATGGCTACACCTTC
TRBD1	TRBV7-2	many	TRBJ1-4	CASSLTGTGTNEKLFF	TGTGCCAGCAGCTTGACCGGGACAGGGACAAATGAAAAACTGTTTTTT
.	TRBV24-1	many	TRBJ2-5	CATSRTGSPSQYF	TGTGCCACCAGTCGTACAGGCTCCCCCAGCCAGTACTTC
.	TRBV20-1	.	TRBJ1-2	CSAPLAAITYGYTF	TGCAGTGCCCCACTTGCGGCCATCACCTATGGCTACACCTTC
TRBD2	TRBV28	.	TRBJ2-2	CASSLIAGGRTGELFF	TGTGCCAGCAGTTTAATAGCGGGAGGGCGCACCGGGGAGCTGTTTTTT
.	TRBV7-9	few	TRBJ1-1	CASSLGGAYTEAFF	TGTGCCAGCAGCTTAGGGGGGGCCTACACTGAAGCTTTCTTT
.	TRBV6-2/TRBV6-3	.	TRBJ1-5	CASTTNGGRGPQHF	TGTGCCAGCACCACCAATGGGGGGCGTGGGCCCCAGCATTTT
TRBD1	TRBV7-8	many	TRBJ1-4	CASSLGLQGSNEKLFF	TGTGCCAGCAGCTTAGGTTTACAGGGGTCTAATGAAAAACTGTTTTTT
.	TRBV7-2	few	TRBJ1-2	CASSVTPLGYTF	TGTGCCAGCAGCGTAACACCGCTTGGCTACACCTTC
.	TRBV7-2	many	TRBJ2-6	CASSRGAGANVLTF	TGTGCCAGCAGCCGCGGGGCTGGGGCCAACGTCCTGACTTTC
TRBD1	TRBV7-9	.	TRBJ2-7	CASSLTGRDEQCF	TGTGCCAGCAGCTTGACAGGGCGCGACGAGCAGTGCTTC
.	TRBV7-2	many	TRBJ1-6	CASSRGGNSPLHF	TGTGCCAGCAGCCGCGGGGGGAATTCACCCCTCCACTTT
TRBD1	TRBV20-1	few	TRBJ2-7	CSPWTGGYEQYF	TGCAGTCCTTGGACAGGGGGCTACGAGCAGTACTTC
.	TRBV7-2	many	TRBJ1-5	CASSLAQKQPQHF	TGTGCCAGCAGCTTAGCGCAGAAGCAGCCCCAGCATTTT
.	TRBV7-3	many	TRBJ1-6	CASSLRARSYNSPLHF	TGTGCCAGCAGCTTAAGGGCTAGGTCCTATAATTCACCCCTCCACTTT
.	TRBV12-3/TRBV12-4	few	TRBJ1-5	CASSFGLQDPQHF	TGTGCCAGCAGTTTTGGGCTTCAGGATCCCCAGCATTTT
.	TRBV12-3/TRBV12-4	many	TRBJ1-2	CASSLLRGYTF	TGTGCCAGCAGTTTACTGCGAGGCTACACCTTC
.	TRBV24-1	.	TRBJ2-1	CATSSWGEAYNEQFF	TGTGCCACCTCTTCTTGGGGCGAAGCTTACAATGAGCAGTTCTTC
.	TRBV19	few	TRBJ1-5	CASSSLQLQQPQHF	TGTGCCAGTAGTTCCTTACAGCTTCAACAGCCCCAGCATTTT
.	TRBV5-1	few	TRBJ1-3	CASSLGSSSGNTIYF	TGCGCCAGCAGCTTGGGGTCGAGCTCTGGAAACACCATATATTTT
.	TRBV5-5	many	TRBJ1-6	CASSLAPGRSSYNSPLHF	TGTGCCAGCAGCTTGGCCCCAGGCCGGAGCTCCTATAATTCACCCCTCCACTTT
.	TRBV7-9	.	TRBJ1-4	CASSPQRGAGEKLFF	TGTGCCAGCAGCCCGCAGCGGGGGGCGGGCGAAAAACTGTTTTTT
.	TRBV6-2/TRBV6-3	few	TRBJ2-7	CASSYMRNEQYF	TGTGCCAGCAGTTACATGAGGAACGAGCAGTACTTC
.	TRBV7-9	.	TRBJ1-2	CASSFGMDGLNPTPLNYGYTF	TGTGCCAGCAGCTTTGGGATGGATGGACTAAACCCTACTCCCCTTAACTATGGCTACACCTTC
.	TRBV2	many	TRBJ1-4	CASSDRAEMNEKLFF	TGTGCCAGCAGTGATAGGGCAGAGATGAATGAAAAACTGTTTTTT
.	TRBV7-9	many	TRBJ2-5	CASSLRQLPETQYF	TGTGCCAGCAGCTTAAGGCAACTCCCAGAGACCCAGTACTTC
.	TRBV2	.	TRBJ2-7	CASSEPGTHEQYF	TGTGCCAGCAGCGAACCCGGGACCCACGAGCAGTACTTC
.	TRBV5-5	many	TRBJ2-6	CASSSYPTSSGANVLTF	TGTGCCAGCAGCTCCTACCCGACCAGCTCTGGGGCCAACGTCCTGACTTTC
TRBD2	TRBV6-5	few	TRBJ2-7	CASSSETSGRVHEQYF	TGTGCCAGCAGTTCCGAGACTAGCGGGAGGGTGCACGAGCAGTACTTC